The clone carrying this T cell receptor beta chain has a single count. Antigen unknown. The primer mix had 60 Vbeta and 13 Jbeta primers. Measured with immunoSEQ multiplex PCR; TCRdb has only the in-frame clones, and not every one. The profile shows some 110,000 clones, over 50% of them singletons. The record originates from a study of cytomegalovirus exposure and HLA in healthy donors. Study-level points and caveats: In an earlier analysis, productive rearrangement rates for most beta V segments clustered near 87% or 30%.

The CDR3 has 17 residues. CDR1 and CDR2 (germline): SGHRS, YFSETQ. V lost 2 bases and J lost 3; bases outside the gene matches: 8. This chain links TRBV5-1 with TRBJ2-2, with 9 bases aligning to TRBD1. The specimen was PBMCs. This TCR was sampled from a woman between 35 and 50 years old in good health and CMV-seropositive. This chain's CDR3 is CASSFAGTGSYTGELFF. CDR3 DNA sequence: TGCGCCAGCAGCTTCGCCGGGACAGGGAGTTACACCGGGGAGCTGTTTTTT.